This T cell receptor beta chain was recorded in a study of vaccination effects on CD4 cells after COVID-19. The wider study: Post-vaccine sample collection fell at a median of 72 days after the second dose.

Study-level findings and limits: Only a single clone (1 of 255 vaccine-induced clones in healthy vaccinees) cross-reacted with common cold coronaviruses.

The method was immunoSEQ multiplex PCR; TCRdb's version includes in-frame clones alone and lacks a portion of them. This table holds 30,000 or so clones, approximately 71% found once. Comment on this clone: As yet, its antigen is unknown.

Before sequencing, viral peptide pools were used by the ViraFEST assay to expand antigen-specific CD4+ T cells. It was after 10 days of culture that CD4+ T cells were isolated. It was two doses of either the BNT162b2 or mRNA-1273 vaccine that participants received. Wells containing approximately 2 million PBMC each were cultured with around 9.1 IU/ml IL-2 and about 10 ug/ml peptides. The CDR3 extends over 15 amino acids. The germline V gene encodes CDR1 SNHLY and CDR2 FYNNEI. The ends were cut back, 5 bases at V and 3 bases at J, with 14 bases in the middle. The sequence derives from a human donor who received a COVID-19 vaccine. The source was CD4+ T cells from PBMCs cultured with HCoV-NL63 spike peptides, collected after COVID-19 vaccination. The chain joins TRBV2 to TRBJ1-5; D is unresolved. The CDR3 sequence is CASSLTRGHNQPQHF. The CDR3 nucleotides read TGTGCCAGCAGTCTAACCAGAGGGCACAATCAGCCCCAGCATTTT.